What follows describes a single T cell receptor beta chain. Its cognate antigen is unknown. This PCR relied on a set of 60 Vbeta primers and 13 Jbeta primers. Libraries were prepared by immunoSEQ multiplex PCR; TCRdb keeps only in-frame clonotypes and omits some of them. The data hold some 140,000 clones, with 70% to 80% observed a single time. This sample was taken from a study of cytomegalovirus exposure and HLA in healthy donors. Deletions cut 1 base from V and 2 bases from J, with 5 bases between. Germline V lookup: CDR1 SEHNR, CDR2 FQNEAQ (reference sequence). The CDR3 loop spans 13 amino acids. Study results and limitations: According to a later analysis, most TCR beta chains associated with CMV appeared HLA-restricted. Productive status was seen about 87% or about 30% of the time for most TCR beta V segments in an earlier analysis.

The rearrangement uses TRBV7-9 and TRBJ2-5; no clear D. The sequence came from a woman in her forties in good health and CMV-seronegative. The sequencing sample was made of PBMCs. CDR3 coding DNA: TGTGCCAGCAGCTTAGGGCGGCAAGAGACCCAGTACTTC. This gives the protein CASSLGRQETQYF.